This paragraph reports one T cell receptor beta chain. Its antigen remains unidentified. Qualities for individual bases were not recorded, and no much larger clone is one base off. The CDR3, from cysteine to phenylalanine, totals 12 residues. Only CDR3 DNA is held: 36 bases, read in frame from base 1. As encoded in the germline V gene, CDR1 is MGHRA while CDR2 is YSYEKL. A distance of 8 bases separates the germline ends of V and J, which lose 6 bases and 4 bases respectively. These data come from a study of technical replicates of blood from a handful of donors (dated by TCRdb to the late 2010s). Libraries came from the immunoSEQ multiplex PCR assay. TCRdb retrieved this table from immuneACCESS and kept in-frame rearrangements only. Not all clones are present; in checked studies, unresolved V genes account for under half, and no reason is known for the remainder. The sample has approximately 64,000 clones on record, approximately 86% of them singletons. Around 5.5% of the sample goes to the ten largest clones.

Here the chain combines TRBV4-1 and TRBJ2-3; the D segment could be TRBD2, given 5 matching bases. Material for sequencing was PBMCs. This TCR was sampled from a human donor in good health. Some clones in this sample may be carry-over from other donors' samples. The bases read TGCGCCAGCAGAACTAGTTCAGATACGCAGTATTTT. Its translation is CASRTSSDTQYF.